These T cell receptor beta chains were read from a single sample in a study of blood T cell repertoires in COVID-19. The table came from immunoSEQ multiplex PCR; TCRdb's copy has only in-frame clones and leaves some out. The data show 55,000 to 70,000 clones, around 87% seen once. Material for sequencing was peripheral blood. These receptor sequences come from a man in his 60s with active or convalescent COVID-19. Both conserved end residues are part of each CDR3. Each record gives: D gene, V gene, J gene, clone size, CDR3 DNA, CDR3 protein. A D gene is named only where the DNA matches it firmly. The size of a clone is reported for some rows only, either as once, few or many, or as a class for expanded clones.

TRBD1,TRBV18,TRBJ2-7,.,TGTGCCAGCTCACCGTTACAGGGGGCAGACGAGCAGTACTTC,CASSPLQGADEQYF
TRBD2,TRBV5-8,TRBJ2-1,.,TGTGCCAGCAGCGGGGGGCCTCTAGCGGGGGCTTACAATGAGCAGTTCTTC,CASSGGPLAGAYNEQFF
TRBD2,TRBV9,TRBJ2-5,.,TGTGCCAGCAGCGTAGGAAATCGGGAGGGCCTTGAGACCCAGTACTTC,CASSVGNREGLETQYF
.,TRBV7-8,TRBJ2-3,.,TGTGCCAGCAGCTTAGAGACAACCCCCACAGATACGCAGTATTTT,CASSLETTPTDTQYF
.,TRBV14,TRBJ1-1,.,TGTGCCAGCAGCCTGGACATCGGCCTGTCAACTTTCTTT,CASSLDIGLSTFF
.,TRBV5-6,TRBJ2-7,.,TGTGCCAGCAGTCCGGGACTGGGTGGCGAGCAGTACTTC,CASSPGLGGEQYF
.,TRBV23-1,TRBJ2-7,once,TGCGCCAGCAGTCGAGGCTCCTCCTACGAGCAGTACTTC,CASSRGSSYEQYF
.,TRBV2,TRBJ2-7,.,TGTGCCAGCTATCTAGCAGCCGAGCAGTACTTC,CASYLAAEQYF
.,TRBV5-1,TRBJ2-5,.,TGCGCCAGCAGCTTTGACGCTCACGGCGGGGAGACCCAGTACTTC,CASSFDAHGGETQYF
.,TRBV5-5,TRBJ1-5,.,TGTGCCAGCAGCCTATCCGACACGGTCAATCAGCCCCAGCATTTT,CASSLSDTVNQPQHF
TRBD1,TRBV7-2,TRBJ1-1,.,TGTGCCAGCAGCCAAGGACAGGCCACTGAAGCTTTCTTT,CASSQGQATEAFF
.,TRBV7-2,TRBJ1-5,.,TGTGCCAGCAACCAGGACAGTGTCTTAAATCAGCCCCAGCATTTT,CASNQDSVLNQPQHF
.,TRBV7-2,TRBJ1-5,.,TGTGCCAGCAGCGACTATAGAGGCCAGCCCCAGCATTTT,CASSDYRGQPQHF
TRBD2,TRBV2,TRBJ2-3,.,TGTGCCAGCAGTGAGGATAGCGGGAGTAGCACAGATACGCAGTATTTT,CASSEDSGSSTDTQYF